This T cell receptor (beta chain) was identified during a study of T cell clonotyping in hematopoietic cell transplantation. The study, taken as a whole, reports: Broader posttransplant TCR repertoire diversity was predicted by graft donor and pretransplant recipient Inverse Simpson Index values.

Recipient blood drawn about 28 days pretransplant and days 30, 100, 180 after. The germline gives CDR1 LNHDA, CDR2 SQIVND (reference sequence). The trim removed 6 bases at V and 2 bases at J, leaving 7 bases unmatched. The CDR3 runs 16 residues. Clones were sequenced by immunoSEQ multiplex PCR, and TCRdb holds only the in-frame ones, with some missing. The repertoire holds more than 12,000 clones, about nine tenths seen once, with 13% in the top ten. As concerns this clone: Its antigen is not identified.

This chain uses TRBV19 with TRBJ1-5; TRBD1 agrees at 10 bases. The TCR originated in a male patient in his fifties who had an allogeneic stem cell transplant from an unrelated donor, so T cells may come from the graft donor. Some clones in this sample may be carry-over from other donors' samples. Sequencing used PBMCs, obtained 100 days after allogeneic stem cell transplant. This chain's CDR3 is CASSPRQGAGNQPQHF. DNA for the CDR3: TGTGCCAGTAGCCCAAGACAGGGGGCCGGCAATCAGCCCCAGCATTTT.